These 8 T cell receptor beta chains came from one sample sequenced in a study of T cell responses to AZD1222 COVID-19 vaccine. The table came from immunoSEQ multiplex PCR; TCRdb's copy has only in-frame clones and leaves some out. The sample shows 130,000 to 150,000 clones, approximately 90% of them seen only once. Sequencing was performed on peripheral blood, taken on day 0 of AZD1222 vaccination. These receptors were taken from an adult in good health.

This rearrangement joins TRBV24-1 to TRBJ2-3; D tentatively reads TRBD1 or TRBD2 (5 bases each). Germline loops: CDR1 KGHDR, CDR2 SFDVKD. The CDR3 runs to 15 residues. V lost 10 bases, J lost 0 bases, and 16 bases lay in between. Written as DNA, the CDR3 is TGTGCCACTGCCGGGGCCCGAGGGAGCACAGATACGCAGTATTTT. Translated, it gives CATAGARGSTDTQYF.

In this sample, this clone turned up once. The chain joins TRBV29-1 to TRBJ2-1; D is possibly TRBD2 (5 bases). The V end lost 4 bases, the J end lost 0 bases, and 16 bases lay between the germline ends. The CDR3 runs to 16 residues. Germline V gene sequence: CDR1 SQVTM, CDR2 ANQGSEA. The CDR3 bases are TGCAGCGTTGGAGGGCCCTTTTCAAGCTCCTACAATGAGCAGTTCTTC. It translates to CSVGGPFSSSYNEQFF.

The chain recombines TRBV15 with TRBJ1-5, with 7 bases aligning to TRBD1. V lost 5 bases to trimming and J lost 2 bases; unmatched junction nucleotides: 12. This CDR3 is built from 17 residues. Germline lookup yields CDR1 LNHNV and CDR2 YYDKDF (reference sequence). CDR3 in amino acids: CATSVTSKGACNQPQHF. CDR3 DNA: TGTGCCACCAGCGTCACCTCTAAGGGGGCCTGCAATCAGCCCCAGCATTTT.

The chain links TRBV5-4 to TRBJ2-5, with 7 nucleotides matching TRBD1. The CDR3 covers 16 residues. After removal of 0 bases from V and 3 bases from J, the junction contained 8 bases not matched to a gene. Per the germline V gene, CDR1 is SGHNT and CDR2 is YYREEE (reference sequence). The CDR3 region has the DNA TGTGCCAGCAGCTTGGAGGGGGCCCGAGTAGAAGAGACCCAGTACTTC. Translation gives CASSLEGARVEETQYF.

The CDR3 nucleotides are TGTGCCACTCATGGGGTGTCGGGTGACACTGAAGCTTTCTTT. Residues: CATHGVSGDTEAFF. The chain carries TRBV19 and TRBJ1-1; D is undetermined. V gave up 10 bases and J gave up 3 bases, with 18 bases separating them. This CDR3 is built from 14 residues. The V gene's germline CDR1 is LNHDA and CDR2 SQIVND (reference sequence).

The chain joins TRBV6-5 to TRBJ1-1; D unclear. Germline-derived CDR1 and CDR2 are MNHEY and SVGAGI. Trimming stripped 10 bases from V and 1 base from J, with 19 bases between. This CDR3 is built from 15 residues. The CDR3: CATARTINRNTEAFF. The DNA of the CDR3 is TGTGCCACGGCAAGAACCATCAATCGGAACACTGAAGCTTTCTTT.

The table lists this clone with a count of one. The rearrangement links TRBV4-2 to TRBJ2-3, with 10 bases matching TRBD2. Per the germline V gene, CDR1 is LGHNA and CDR2 is YNFKEQ. This CDR3 is 15 amino acids long. V shed 4 bases, J shed 5 bases, and the junction held 6 bases outside the gene matches. The CDR3 region is CASSLAGGSGDTQYF. CDR3 nucleotides: TGTGCCAGCAGCCTAGCGGGGGGTTCTGGAGATACGCAGTATTTT.

The rearrangement joins TRBV27 to TRBJ2-5, with TRBD2 matching over 12 bases. V lost 1 base to trimming and J lost 5 bases; unmatched junction nucleotides: 8. Per germline, CDR1 MNHEY and CDR2 SMNVEV (reference sequence). The CDR3 totals 17 residues. CDR3 sequence reads: CASSLFPSGRARETQYF. The CDR3 DNA sequence: TGTGCCAGCAGTTTATTTCCTAGCGGGAGGGCCCGGGAGACCCAGTACTTC.